This T cell receptor (beta chain) is from a study of PD-L1 blockade in urothelial cancer. The cohort comprised individuals with locally advanced or metastatic urothelial carcinoma. Patient sample counts ranged from 1 to 8, pretreatment and on-treatment. The table came from immunoSEQ multiplex PCR; TCRdb's copy has only in-frame clones and leaves some out. The data contain tens of thousands of clones, roughly 87% of them singletons. Trimming took off 3 bases at V and 3 bases at J, with 11 bases between the two ends. CDR1 is LGHNA and CDR2 is YSLEER in the germline V gene. This CDR3 spans 15 amino acids.

This TCR came from a man between 65 and 79 years old with urothelial cancer. The chain links TRBV4-3 to TRBJ2-2, with a tentative D call TRBD1 (6 bases). Sequences were derived from PBMCs, sampled around atezolizumab (anti-PD-L1) treatment. The CDR3 DNA reads as TGCGCCAGCAGCCAGAGGTACAGGGACACCGGGGAGCTGTTTTTT. Protein: CASSQRYRDTGELFF.